Listed below are T cell receptor beta chains from one sample, sequenced in a study of cytomegalovirus exposure and HLA in healthy donors. Using immunoSEQ multiplex PCR, the repertoire was profiled, and TCRdb retains in-frame clones only, with some absent. This table has about 140,000 clones, 88% appearing once. The sample was PBMCs. The receptors come from a woman between 18 and 29 years old in good health and CMV-seropositive. CDR3s include the opening cysteine and the closing phenylalanine or tryptophan. A D gene is named only where the DNA matches it firmly. Size is stated for part of the rows, as once, few or many counts, or as a class when the clone is expanded.

TRBV6-1,TRBD2,NA,TRBJ2-1,CASSDPGASGGNEQFF,TGTGCCAGCAGTGACCCCGGCGCTAGCGGGGGAAATGAGCAGTTCTTC
TRBV7-8,NA,NA,TRBJ1-1,CASSVESVSRAFF,TGTGCCAGCAGCGTAGAGAGTGTCTCACGAGCTTTCTTT
TRBV30,NA,NA,TRBJ2-2,CAWSARGYTGELFF,TGTGCCTGGAGTGCTAGGGGGTACACCGGGGAGCTGTTTTTT
TRBV5-1,NA,few,TRBJ2-7,CATKPDSGVSYEQYF,TGCGCCACCAAACCGGACAGTGGGGTGTCCTACGAGCAGTACTTC
TRBV2,TRBD1,NA,TRBJ2-3,CASSRDRGADTQYF,TGTGCCAGCAGCCGGGACAGGGGGGCAGATACGCAGTATTTT
TRBV28,TRBD2,NA,TRBJ2-3,CASGREGTDTQYF,TGTGCCAGCGGTCGGGAGGGCACAGATACGCAGTATTTT
TRBV29-1,NA,NA,TRBJ1-1,CSVAGGRGTEAFF,TGCAGCGTTGCGGGGGGAAGGGGAACTGAAGCTTTCTTT
TRBV28,NA,NA,TRBJ1-2,CASSQTGYGYTF,TGTGCCAGCAGTCAGACAGGCTATGGCTACACCTTC
TRBV27,NA,NA,TRBJ1-4,CASSFPPVNNEKLFF,TGTGCCAGCAGTTTTCCGCCAGTCAATAATGAAAAACTGTTTTTT
TRBV6-5,NA,NA,TRBJ1-6,CASSYTDRGNSPLHF,TGTGCCAGCAGTTACACAGACAGAGGAAATTCACCCCTCCACTTT
TRBV25-1,TRBD2,NA,TRBJ2-1,CASSKPPGLAGHNEQFF,TGTGCCAGCAGTAAGCCGCCGGGACTAGCGGGACACAATGAGCAGTTCTTC
TRBV10-3,TRBD2,once,TRBJ2-2,CAIRGTSPGELFF,TGTGCCATCAGGGGGACTAGCCCCGGGGAGCTGTTTTTT
TRBV9,NA,NA,TRBJ2-3,CASSVVRETRTDTQYF,TGTGCCAGCAGCGTAGTACGAGAAACCCGCACAGATACGCAGTATTTT
TRBV15,NA,NA,TRBJ2-7,CATSREAGDYEQYF,TGTGCCACCAGCAGAGAAGCTGGTGACTACGAGCAGTACTTC
TRBV14,NA,NA,TRBJ1-2,CASSQDRQNYGYTF,TGTGCCAGCAGCCAAGATAGACAGAACTATGGCTACACCTTC
TRBV2,NA,NA,TRBJ1-4,CASSEAGRVLYEKLFF,TGTGCCAGCAGTGAGGCCGGCCGGGTTTTATACGAAAAACTGTTTTTT
TRBV6-6,NA,NA,TRBJ2-7,CASSRPGVNSYEQYF,TGTGCCAGCAGTCGCCCAGGGGTGAACTCCTACGAGCAGTACTTC
TRBV6-1,NA,NA,TRBJ2-3,CASNPTGTDTQYF,TGTGCCAGCAATCCCACGGGCACAGATACGCAGTATTTT
TRBV27,NA,NA,TRBJ2-7,CASSLNPPGQEQYF,TGTGCCAGCAGTTTAAACCCCCCAGGACAGGAGCAGTACTTC
TRBV14,NA,NA,TRBJ1-6,CASSPLGGTNSPLHF,TGTGCCAGCAGCCCCCTGGGGGGGACAAATTCACCCCTCCACTTT
TRBV11-2,TRBD2,NA,TRBJ2-5,CASRRTSGRMGETQYF,TGTGCCAGCAGGAGGACTAGCGGGAGAATGGGGGAGACCCAGTACTTC
TRBV30,NA,NA,TRBJ2-3,CACLAASVADTQYF,TGTGCCTGTTTAGCAGCTTCAGTTGCAGATACGCAGTATTTT